This T cell receptor beta chain derives from a study of T cells after posttransplantation cyclophosphamide. In its sample, this clone was seen many times. The CDR3 totals 18 residues. Trimming removed 0 bases at V and 1 base at J, with 19 bases between. The germline CDR1 and CDR2 sequences are SGHDN and FVKESK. Sequencing used immunoSEQ multiplex PCR; TCRdb keeps in-frame clones, though not all of them. Recorded here are about 36,000 clones, none singletons. The sequencing sample was made of PBMCs. The rearrangement uses TRBV14 and TRBJ2-7; D uncertain. This TCR came from a girl aged 10 to 17 in good health, CMV-negative, and a related stem cell transplant donor. The DNA of the CDR3 is TGTGCCAGCAGCCAAGATTCCGGCTCCGACTCGCGTTCCTACGAGCAGTACTTC. Translated: CASSQDSGSDSRSYEQYF.